This is a list of T cell receptor beta chains from one sample in a study of cytomegalovirus exposure and HLA in healthy donors. The assay was immunoSEQ multiplex PCR, and TCRdb's table has in-frame clones only and misses some. Among almost 85,000 clones listed, more than 70% were seen once. The sequenced sample consisted of PBMCs. These receptor sequences come from a male donor in good health and CMV-seropositive. CDR3s include the opening cysteine and the closing phenylalanine or tryptophan. A D gene is named only where the DNA matches it firmly. Some rows mark clone size as missing; the rest say once, few, many or name a class of expanded clone.

D gene: TRBD1; clone size: -; V gene: TRBV7-3; J gene: TRBJ2-5; CDR3 DNA: TGTGCCAGCAGCTCCGGACAGGGGGGATGGGAGACCCAGTACTTC; CDR3 protein: CASSSGQGGWETQYF
D gene: -; clone size: -; V gene: TRBV2; J gene: TRBJ2-7; CDR3 DNA: TGTGCCAGCAGTGAAGTCGATCTGACAGGTCTGACCTACGAGCAGTACTTC; CDR3 protein: CASSEVDLTGLTYEQYF
D gene: TRBD1; clone size: -; V gene: TRBV9; J gene: TRBJ1-2; CDR3 DNA: TGTGCCAGCAGCGTAGGGGACAGGGGGACTAACTATGGCTACACCTTC; CDR3 protein: CASSVGDRGTNYGYTF
D gene: TRBD2; clone size: -; V gene: TRBV5-1; J gene: TRBJ2-5; CDR3 DNA: TGCGCCAGCAGCCCAAGGACTAGCGGGCCAGAGACCCAGTACTTC; CDR3 protein: CASSPRTSGPETQYF
D gene: TRBD2; clone size: -; V gene: TRBV9; J gene: TRBJ2-3; CDR3 DNA: TGTGCCAGCAGCGACAAATTTTCCGCTAGCGGACTCACAGATACGCAGTATTTT; CDR3 protein: CASSDKFSASGLTDTQYF
D gene: TRBD2; clone size: once; V gene: TRBV4-2; J gene: TRBJ2-3; CDR3 DNA: TGTGCCAGCAGCCCGGGACTAGCGGGAAAGTTGGCTACGCAGTATTTT; CDR3 protein: CASSPGLAGKLATQYF
D gene: TRBD1; clone size: -; V gene: TRBV6-4; J gene: TRBJ2-3; CDR3 DNA: TGTGCCAGCAGTGACTCGACAGGGCACACAGATACGCAGTATTTT; CDR3 protein: CASSDSTGHTDTQYF
D gene: TRBD1; clone size: few; V gene: TRBV28; J gene: TRBJ1-5; CDR3 DNA: TGTGCCAGCAGACCTTCCGGGGGGGCAGGGGGATTTAGCAATCAGCCCCAGCATTTT; CDR3 protein: CASRPSGGAGGFSNQPQHF
D gene: -; clone size: -; V gene: TRBV5-4; J gene: TRBJ1-2; CDR3 DNA: TGTGCCAGCAGCAATGTGACAGCGTACTATGGCTACACCTTC; CDR3 protein: CASSNVTAYYGYTF
D gene: -; clone size: -; V gene: TRBV6-1; J gene: TRBJ1-2; CDR3 DNA: TGTGCCAGCAGTGGACAGGCGGGTATGAACTATGGCTACACCTTC; CDR3 protein: CASSGQAGMNYGYTF
D gene: -; clone size: few; V gene: TRBV6-1; J gene: TRBJ1-1; CDR3 DNA: TGTGCCAGCAGTGAATGGGGGGATGCTTTCTTT; CDR3 protein: CASSEWGDAFF
D gene: -; clone size: -; V gene: TRBV7-3; J gene: TRBJ1-1; CDR3 DNA: TGTGCCAGCAGCTTGAACACCAACACTGAAGCTTTCTTT; CDR3 protein: CASSLNTNTEAFF
D gene: -; clone size: -; V gene: TRBV7-3; J gene: TRBJ2-1; CDR3 DNA: TGTGCCAGCAGCTTAACCGGGAACTCGGAGCGGCGGAATGAGCAGTTCTTC; CDR3 protein: CASSLTGNSERRNEQFF
D gene: TRBD2; clone size: -; V gene: TRBV15; J gene: TRBJ2-7; CDR3 DNA: TGTGCCACCAGCGTTGGACTAGCGGGAACTGACTCCTACGAGCAGTACTTC; CDR3 protein: CATSVGLAGTDSYEQYF
D gene: -; clone size: -; V gene: TRBV9; J gene: TRBJ2-3; CDR3 DNA: TGTGCCAGCAGCGTAGACCCCCCGGGACTTCTTACAGATACGCAGTATTTT; CDR3 protein: CASSVDPPGLLTDTQYF